A single sample is the source of the 9 T cell receptor beta chains below, sequenced in a study of shared clonotypes between healthy human individuals. Produced via immunoSEQ multiplex PCR; TCRdb's table is partial and in-frame only. This sample has roughly 850,000 clones; 96% occur once, and the top ten carry about 0.25%. Only CD45RO-negative cells positively selected for CCR7 counted as naive CD8 cells, so terminally differentiated effector memory CD45RA+ cells were excluded. The sequencing input was naive CD8+ T cells sorted from blood. These receptors came from a young man in good health.

The chain employs TRBV18 and TRBJ2-1, with D maybe TRBD1 (6 bases). Between the trimmed V and J ends, which lost 3 bases and 0 bases, there was a span of 12 bases. The germline V gene has CDR1 KGHSH and CDR2 LQKENI. CDR3 length: 16 amino acids. The CDR3 here is CASSPGQGSSYNEQFF. The CDR3 DNA reads as TGTGCCAGCTCACCCGGGCAGGGGAGCTCCTACAATGAGCAGTTCTTC.

Only one count was recorded for this clone. V and J are TRBV7-9 and TRBJ2-1, with 7 bases matching TRBD2. The V segment lost 5 bases and the J segment 1 base; nucleotides outside the gene matches: 5. CDR1 and CDR2 (germline): SEHNR, FQNEAQ (reference sequence). The CDR3 is 15 amino acids. The CDR3 sequence is CASSRGGASYNEQFF. CDR3 nucleotide sequence: TGTGCCAGCAGCCGCGGGGGAGCTTCCTACAATGAGCAGTTCTTC.

This clone appeared a single time. The V call is TRBV12-2, the J call TRBJ2-7; the table names TRBD2, a call not compared with the DNA. TRBV12-2 is flagged as a pseudogene. The CDR3 totals 18 residues. The CDR3 nucleotides are TGTGCAAGTCGCTTAGCGGGCAACTATTACTCCGGGAATTACGAGCAGTACTTC. Amino acids: CASRLAGNYYSGNYEQYF.

The chain carries TRBV9 and TRBJ2-7, with no clear D. The CDR3 loop spans 13 amino acids. CDR1 is SGDLS and CDR2 is YYNGEE in the germline V gene. The V end lost 3 bases, the J end lost 0 bases, and 7 bases lay between the germline ends. CDR3 nucleotide sequence: TGTGCCAGCAGCGGACGTCGCTCCTACGAGCAGTACTTC. Protein product: CASSGRRSYEQYF.

The V and J genes are TRBV6-6 and TRBJ2-1, with 9 positions matching TRBD1. There are 14 residues in the CDR3. Germline trimming cut 5 bases from V and 5 bases from J; bases unmatched to any gene: 4. Germline V gene lookup returns CDR1 MNHNY and CDR2 SVGAGI (reference sequence). The CDR3 DNA is TGTGCCAGCAGTCGGCGGGACAGGGACAATGAGCAGTTCTTC. Its translation is CASSRRDRDNEQFF.

The table lists this clone with a count of one. CDR3 nucleotide sequence: TGTGCCAGCAGCGACCGGGACAGGGGGACCTACGAGCAGTACTTC. Its translation is CASSDRDRGTYEQYF. This chain uses TRBV7-9 with TRBJ2-7, with 11 bases that match TRBD1. The V gene end was trimmed by 5 bases and the J gene end by 2 bases; junction bases not matched to a gene: 5. The germline CDR1 and CDR2 sequences are SEHNR and FQNEAQ (reference sequence). There are 15 residues in the CDR3. Together with reference TRBV7-9 and TRBJ2-7, the CDR3 gives the full variable domain: DTGVSQNPRHKITKRGQNVTFRCDPISEHNRLYWYRQTLGQGPEFLTYFQNEAQLEKSRLLSDRFSAERPKGSFSTLEIQRTEQGDSAMYLCASSDRDRGTYEQYFGPGTRLTVT.

Of note for this clone: The same CDR3 arises from other DNA sequences in this sample as well. The CDR3 DNA follows: TGTGCCAGCAGCTTGGGGGTAAACACTGAAGCTTTCTTT. It is translated as CASSLGVNTEAFF. This rearrangement joins TRBV5-5 to TRBJ1-1; no definite D call. CDR3 length: 13 amino acids. Germline V gives CDR1 SGHKS, CDR2 YYEKEE (reference sequence). V dropped 0 bases and J dropped 2 bases, with 5 bases sitting between them.

V gene TRBV10-1 combines with J gene TRBJ1-5; D gene uncertain. CDR1 is WNHNN and CDR2 is SYGVQD in the germline V gene (reference sequence). The CDR3 is 15 amino acids. V lost 5 bases and J 3 bases, leaving 14 bases between the germline ends. This chain's CDR3 is CASSPRVVANQPQHF. The DNA of the CDR3 is TGCGCCAGCAGTCCAAGGGTCGTTGCCAATCAGCCCCAGCATTTT.

This clone came up once. The V call is TRBV27, the J call TRBJ2-7; 8 bases align to TRBD2. J gave up 3 bases and V 8 bases, and 12 bases lay outside the gene matches. The germline V gene encodes CDR1 MNHEY and CDR2 SMNVEV (reference sequence). The CDR3 extends over 15 amino acids. DNA of the CDR3: TGTGCCAGCGCTTACAAGGGGAGCGGGGGCTACGAGCAGTACTTC. Translated: CASAYKGSGGYEQYF.